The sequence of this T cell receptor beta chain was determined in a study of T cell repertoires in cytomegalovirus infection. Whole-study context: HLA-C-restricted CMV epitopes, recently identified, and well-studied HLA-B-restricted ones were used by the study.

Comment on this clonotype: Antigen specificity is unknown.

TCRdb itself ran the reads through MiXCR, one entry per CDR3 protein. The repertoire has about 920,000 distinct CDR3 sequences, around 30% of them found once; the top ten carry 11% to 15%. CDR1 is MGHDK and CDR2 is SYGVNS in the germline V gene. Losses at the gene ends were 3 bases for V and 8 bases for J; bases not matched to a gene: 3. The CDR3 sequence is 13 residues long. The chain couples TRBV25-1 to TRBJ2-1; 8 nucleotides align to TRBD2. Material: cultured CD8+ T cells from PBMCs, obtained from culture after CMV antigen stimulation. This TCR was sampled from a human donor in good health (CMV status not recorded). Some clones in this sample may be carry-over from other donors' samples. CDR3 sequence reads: CASSDPGGDEQFF. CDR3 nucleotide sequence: TGTGCCAGCAGTGATCCCGGGGGGGATGAGCAGTTCTTC.